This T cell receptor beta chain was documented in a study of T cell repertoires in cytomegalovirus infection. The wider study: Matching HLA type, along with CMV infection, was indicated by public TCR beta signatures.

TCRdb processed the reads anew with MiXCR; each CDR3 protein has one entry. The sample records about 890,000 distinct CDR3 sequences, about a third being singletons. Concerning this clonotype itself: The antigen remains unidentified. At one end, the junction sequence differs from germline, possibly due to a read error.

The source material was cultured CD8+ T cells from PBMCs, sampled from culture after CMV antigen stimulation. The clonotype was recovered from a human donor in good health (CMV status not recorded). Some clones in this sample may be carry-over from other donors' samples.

Here the CDR3 reads CANSPSGEQFF. As DNA, the CDR3 is TGTGCCAACAGCCCATCGGGTGAGCAGTTCTTC. The V gene is TRBV7-2, the J gene TRBJ2-1; no firm D call. Germline V gives CDR1 SGHTA, CDR2 FQGNSA. The CDR3 is 11 residues long.